What follows describes a single T cell receptor (beta chain). The sample originates from a study of early T cells in non-severe SARS-CoV-2 infection. This CDR3 comprises 14 residues. In germline, CDR1 is SGHAT, CDR2 FQNNGV. The germline V and J ends were trimmed by 2 bases and 8 bases, with 15 bases remaining between them. TCRdb reanalysed the 5' RACE reads using MiXCR and keeps one entry per CDR3 protein. The top ten clones hold less than 35% of a sample with about 36,000 distinct CDR3 sequences, less than 6.5% of them seen once. The rearrangement uses TRBV11-2 and TRBJ1-1; D remains unclear. The receptor was isolated from an adult who was a healthcare worker with PCR-confirmed SARS-CoV-2 infection or an uninfected control (not recorded which). What was sequenced was whole blood. CDR3 loop: CASSLFSSIPEAFF. The CDR3 DNA is TGTGCCAGCAGCTTATTCTCATCTATTCCCGAAGCTTTCTTT.